One and the same sample provided the 7 T cell receptor beta chains below, sequenced in a study of cytomegalovirus exposure and HLA in healthy donors. The PCR made use of 60 Vbeta and 13 Jbeta primers. The table came from immunoSEQ multiplex PCR; TCRdb's copy has only in-frame clones and leaves some out. The top ten clones hold 6.5% of a sample with 150,000 to 250,000 clones, 75% to 90% of them seen once. The sequencing sample was made of PBMCs. These receptors were taken from a woman between 50 and 59 years old in good health and CMV-seropositive.

As DNA, the CDR3 is TGTGCCTGGACTAGGACAGGGGGCGACGAGCAGTACTTC. It codes for CAWTRTGGDEQYF. The chain uses TRBV30 and TRBJ2-7; 11 nucleotides agree with TRBD1. The V gene end was trimmed by 4 bases and the J gene end by 5 bases; junction bases not matched to a gene: 4. The CDR3 is made up of 13 amino acids. Germline V lookup: CDR1 GTSNPN, CDR2 SVGIG (reference sequence).

The rearrangement links TRBV10-1 to TRBJ2-1, with TRBD2 identical over 9 bases. Trimming removed 2 bases from V and 3 bases from J; junction bases left unmatched: 5. This CDR3 is 16 amino acids long. Germline CDR1 reads WNHNN; CDR2 reads SYGVQD (reference sequence). CDR3 in amino acids: CASSEASGNNYNEQFF. The CDR3, as DNA: TGCGCCAGCAGTGAGGCTAGCGGGAATAACTACAATGAGCAGTTCTTC.

The V and J genes are TRBV6-5 and TRBJ1-2, with 10 bases identical to TRBD1. V lost 2 bases and J lost 9; bases outside the gene matches: 6. This CDR3 contains 14 residues. Germline V CDR1 and CDR2: MNHEY, SVGAGI. The CDR3 DNA is TGTGCCAGCAGTTACGGGACAGGGGTCAAGAGCTACACCTTC. Translation gives CASSYGTGVKSYTF.

V usage is TRBV15 and J usage is TRBJ2-1, with 7 bases matching TRBD1. The CDR3 totals 15 residues. From germline, CDR1 is LNHNV and CDR2 YYDKDF (reference sequence). V dropped 3 bases and J dropped 8; count of bases not matched to a gene: 10. CDR3 in amino acids: CATSRGWGQLYEQFF. The CDR3 bases are TGTGCCACCAGCAGGGGGTGGGGACAGCTCTATGAGCAGTTCTTC.

The chain couples TRBV2 to TRBJ2-3, with 7 positions matching TRBD1. V dropped 4 bases and J dropped 9; count of bases not matched to a gene: 10. Germline-derived CDR1 and CDR2 are SNHLY and FYNNEI. The CDR3 has 14 amino acids. CDR3 sequence (DNA): TGTGCCAGCAGTGGGACGACAGGGAGAATGACGCAGTATTTT. It codes for CASSGTTGRMTQYF.

This rearrangement joins TRBV28 to TRBJ1-5, with 9 bases lining up with TRBD1. CDR3 length: 15 residues. Germline loops: CDR1 MDHEN, CDR2 SYDVKM. With 6 bases clipped from V and 11 bases from J, the junction kept 14 bases outside the gene matches. The CDR3 is CASRGDRGSILAQHF. In DNA, the CDR3 is TGTGCCAGCAGAGGCGACAGGGGGTCTATTCTGGCCCAGCATTTT.

The V call is TRBV6-1, the J call TRBJ2-7; a weak D match, TRBD2 (5 bases). V gave up 1 base and J gave up 0 bases, with 10 bases separating them. Germline V gene data show CDR1 as MNHNS and CDR2 as SASEGT. The CDR3 extends over 15 amino acids. The CDR3 spells CASSEVLGSSYEQYF. CDR3 in DNA: TGTGCCAGCAGTGAAGTATTAGGGAGCTCCTACGAGCAGTACTTC.